This TCR beta chain is from a study of primary melanoma T cells and metastatic recurrence (dated by TCRdb to about 2020). Turning to the overall study: The cohort consisted of approximately 210 primary melanomas of stage T2 to T4, each more than 1 mm thick. Histopathological grading of tumor-infiltrating lymphocytes served as the comparison point for the T-cell fraction derived from sequencing. Progression-free survival was the clinical outcome compared against the T-cell fraction measured by TCR beta sequencing. Whether T-cell fraction and T-cell repertoire clonality in primary melanoma tumors predicted patient outcome was tested in the study.

Patients had primary melanoma that had been surgically resected and was considered potentially curable but at risk of metastatic recurrence. Findings and caveats that apply to the study as a whole: Progression-free survival was reportedly predicted by the tumor T-cell fraction independently of thickness, ulceration, mitotic rate and age. A T-cell fraction above 20% appeared protective regardless of ulceration status, mitotic rate or nodal disease. An effective T-cell-mediated antitumor response in primary melanoma was framed by the authors only as a suggestion, not a demonstrated mechanism. Adding T-cell fraction to tumor thickness reportedly improved progression-free survival prediction more than adding any other histopathological variable.

As to this clone: What antigen it recognizes has not been identified. Per-nucleotide qualities are absent, and no much larger clonotype sits a single base away.

The CDR1 and CDR2 encoded by the germline V gene are SGHVS and FQNEAQ. Cut back by 5 bases and 3 bases, the V and J ends lie 10 bases apart. The CDR3 has 13 amino acids, counting the end cysteine and phenylalanine. Only the CDR3 portion is preserved as DNA: 39 bases, with reading frame beginning at the first base. The library was made by the immunoSEQ multiplex PCR assay. Primary melanoma tumor tissue underwent high-throughput sequencing of the T-cell receptor beta chain. As for the authors' bioinformatics: TCRB CDR3 sharing between samples and the distribution of insertions and deletions were included in the repertoire analyses. A gradient-boosted model ranked how well the T-cell fraction predicted outcome compared with histopathological variables. Drawn from immuneACCESS, this table holds only the in-frame rearrangements with V and J called that TCRdb kept. Clones are partly lost; checked studies trace under half to an unresolved V gene and leave the rest unexplained. The DNA was the basis for D and trimming; V, J and clone size are from that table. The sample has approximately 200 clones on record, around 86% of them singletons. The ten biggest clones cover around a sixth of the sample.

This clonotype was sampled from a human donor with melanoma. In this chain, TRBV7-8 is recombined with TRBJ1-1; the D gene cannot be resolved reliably. Sequenced material: melanoma tumor tissue. The CDR3 protein is CASSPQEDTEAFF. The base sequence is TGTGCCAGCAGCCCCCAGGAGGACACTGAAGCTTTCTTT.